The T cell receptor (beta chain) under discussion was sequenced for a study of shared clonotypes between healthy human individuals. The method was immunoSEQ multiplex PCR; TCRdb's version includes in-frame clones alone and lacks a portion of them. The repertoire holds under 1,100,000 clones, with approximately 70% as singletons. The germline V gene has CDR1 LNHDA and CDR2 SQIVND (reference sequence). V lost 0 bases to trimming and J lost 7 bases; unmatched junction nucleotides: 5. The CDR3 is 15 amino acids. Overall study results and limits: Represented diversity (both genetic and exposure-history) was limited by the small number of donors.

On this clone itself: Its antigen is currently unknown.

This TCR was sampled from a man between 18 and 29 years old in good health. This chain uses TRBV19 with TRBJ1-5; 8 bases fit TRBD1. The sample comprised memory CD4+ T cells sorted from blood. The subset here: CD45RA-negative fraction. The CDR3 DNA reads as TGTGCCAGTAGTATAGATTTCCAGGGGGCACAGCCCCAGCATTTT. Translating it yields CASSIDFQGAQPQHF.